This T cell receptor beta chain stems from a study of blood T cell repertoires in COVID-19. Study overall: Both acute and convalescent COVID-19 samples were obtained from the United States, Italy and Spain. Nucleic acid was either cDNA or gDNA, and it came from T cells, B-cell-depleted T cells, or PBMCs.

This clone is a singleton in its sample. Original analysis: Estimation of nucleated cell counts was performed using reference gene primer amplification. TCRdb's copy holds only in-frame clones and misses some; the assay was immunoSEQ multiplex PCR. From that table come the V and J calls and clone size; the DNA was used to work out D and trimming. Of under 85,000 clones in the sample, roughly four fifths are singletons; the top ten hold around a fifth. Trimming cost V 8 bases and J 4 bases; bases outside gene matches: 5. Germline-derived CDR1 and CDR2 are ENHRY and SYGVKD. This CDR3 has 13 amino acids.

The V gene is TRBV10-3, the J gene TRBJ2-7, with TRBD1 matching over 10 bases. This TCR derives from a human donor in a cohort sampled during active COVID-19. The sample comprised peripheral blood. CDR3 sequence: CAIRGTGEYEQYF. CDR3 bases: TGTGCCATCCGGGGGACAGGGGAGTACGAGCAGTACTTC.